Detailed here is one T cell receptor beta chain. Each CDR3 protein is one row after TCRdb ran MiXCR on the RT-PCR reads. The profile shows about 540,000 distinct CDR3 sequences, around 21% of them singletons. Germline V lookup: CDR1 MDHEN, CDR2 SYDVKM. Unmatched junction bases numbered 13, after V lost 3 bases and J lost 3 bases. This CDR3 is 18 amino acids long. This sample is part of a study of response to subunit inactivated influenza vaccine. These same records also appear under a second study, on T cells expressing NK-cell markers. That publication notes: UMIs accompanied the 5'RACE template switching by which TCR beta cDNA was made.

The material was CD4+ T cells sorted from PBMCs, obtained 11 to 12 days after vaccination. The chain couples TRBV28 to TRBJ2-7; 11 bases fit TRBD2. The clonotype was recovered from a man between 50 and 59 years old who received an inactivated influenza vaccine. CDR3 nucleotides: TGTGCCAGCAGTTTCCCCCACTCTAGCGGGGGGCCTTACTACGAGCAGTACTTC. It specifies CASSFPHSSGGPYYEQYF.